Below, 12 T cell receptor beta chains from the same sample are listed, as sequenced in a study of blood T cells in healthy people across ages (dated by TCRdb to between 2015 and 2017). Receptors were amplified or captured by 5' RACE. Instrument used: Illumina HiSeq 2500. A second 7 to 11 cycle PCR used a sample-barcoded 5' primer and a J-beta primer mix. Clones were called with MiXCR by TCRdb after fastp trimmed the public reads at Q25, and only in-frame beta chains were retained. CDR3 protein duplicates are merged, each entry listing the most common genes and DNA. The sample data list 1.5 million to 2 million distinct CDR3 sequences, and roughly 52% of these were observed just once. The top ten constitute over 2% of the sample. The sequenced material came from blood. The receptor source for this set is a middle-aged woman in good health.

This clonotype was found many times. CDR3 region: CASSFTETQYF. CDR3 bases: TGTGCCAGCAGCTTTACAGAGACCCAGTACTTC. The V and J genes are TRBV7-2 and TRBJ2-5; no definite D call. CDR3 size: 11 residues. V dropped 3 bases and J dropped 4 bases, with 3 bases sitting between them. From germline, CDR1 is SGHTA and CDR2 FQGNSA. Drawing the rest from reference TRBV7-2 and TRBJ2-5, the complete variable domain is GAGVSQSPSNKVTEKGKDVELRCDPISGHTALYWYRQSLGQGLEFLIYFQGNSAPDKSGLPSDRFSAERTGGSVSTLTIQRTQQEDSAVYLCASSFTETQYFGPGTRLLVL.

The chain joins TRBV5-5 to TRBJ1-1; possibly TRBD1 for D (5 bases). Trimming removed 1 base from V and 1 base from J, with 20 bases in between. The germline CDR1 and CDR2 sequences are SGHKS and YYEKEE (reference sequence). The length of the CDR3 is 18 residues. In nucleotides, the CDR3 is TGTGCCAGCAGCTTGAAACCGACCCGCAGGGACGAGAACACTGAAGCTTTCTTT. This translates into CASSLKPTRRDENTEAFF.

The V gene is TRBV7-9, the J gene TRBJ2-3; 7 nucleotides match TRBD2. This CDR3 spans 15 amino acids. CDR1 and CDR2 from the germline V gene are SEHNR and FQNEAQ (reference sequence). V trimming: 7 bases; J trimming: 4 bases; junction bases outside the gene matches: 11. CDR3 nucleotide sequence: TGTGCCAGCAACCGACCGGGGGGTCGGGCAGATACGCAGTATTTT. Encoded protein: CASNRPGGRADTQYF.

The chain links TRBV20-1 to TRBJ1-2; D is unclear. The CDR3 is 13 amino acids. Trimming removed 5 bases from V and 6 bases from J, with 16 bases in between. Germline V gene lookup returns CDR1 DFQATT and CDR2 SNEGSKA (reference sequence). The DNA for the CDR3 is TGCAGTGCTGATACCGGGCCCCCCCATGGCTACACCTTC. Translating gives CSADTGPPHGYTF.

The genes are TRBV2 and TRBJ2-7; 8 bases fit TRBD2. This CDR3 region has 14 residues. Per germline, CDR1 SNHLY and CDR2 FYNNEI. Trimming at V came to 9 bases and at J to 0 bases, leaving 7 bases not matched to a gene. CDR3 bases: TGTGCCAGTAAAAGCGGGGGAGGCTCCTACGAGCAGTACTTC. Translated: CASKSGGGSYEQYF. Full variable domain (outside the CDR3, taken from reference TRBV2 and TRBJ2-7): EPEVTQTPSHQVTQMGQEVILRCVPISNHLYFYWYRQILGQKVEFLVSFYNNEISEKSEIFDDQFSVERPDGSNFTLKIRSTKLEDSAMYFCASKSGGGSYEQYFGPGTRLTVT.

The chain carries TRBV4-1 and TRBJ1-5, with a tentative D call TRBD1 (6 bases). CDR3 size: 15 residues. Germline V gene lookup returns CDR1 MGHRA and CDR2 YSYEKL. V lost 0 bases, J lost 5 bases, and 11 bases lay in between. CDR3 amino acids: CASSQDRGGYQPQHF. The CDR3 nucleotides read TGCGCCAGCAGCCAAGATCGGGGGGGCTATCAGCCCCAGCATTTT.

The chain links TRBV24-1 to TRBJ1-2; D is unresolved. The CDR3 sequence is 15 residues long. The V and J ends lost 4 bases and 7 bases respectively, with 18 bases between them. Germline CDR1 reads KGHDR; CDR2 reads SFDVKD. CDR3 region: CATSDSGLFSTGYTF. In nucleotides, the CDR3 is TGTGCCACCAGTGACTCTGGACTCTTTTCGACTGGCTACACCTTC.

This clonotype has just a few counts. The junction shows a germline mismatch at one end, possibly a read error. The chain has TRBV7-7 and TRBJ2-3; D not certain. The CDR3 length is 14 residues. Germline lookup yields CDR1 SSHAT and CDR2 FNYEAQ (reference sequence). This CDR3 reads CASSSRHFTDTQYF. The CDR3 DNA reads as TGTGCTAGCAGCTCTCGACATTTCACAGATACGCAGTATTTT.

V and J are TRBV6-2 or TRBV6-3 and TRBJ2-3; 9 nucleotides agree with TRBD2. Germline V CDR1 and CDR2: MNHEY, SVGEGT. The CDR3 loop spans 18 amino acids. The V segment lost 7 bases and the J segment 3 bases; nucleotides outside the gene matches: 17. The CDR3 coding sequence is TGTGCCAGCACCCCAGGGCTAGCGGGGCGCAGCGAGACAGATACGCAGTATTTT. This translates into CASTPGLAGRSETDTQYF.

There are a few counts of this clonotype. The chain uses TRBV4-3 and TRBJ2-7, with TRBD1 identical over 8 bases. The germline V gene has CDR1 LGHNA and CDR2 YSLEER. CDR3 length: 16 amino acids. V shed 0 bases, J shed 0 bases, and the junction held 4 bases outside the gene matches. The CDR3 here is CASSQEATGVSYEQYF. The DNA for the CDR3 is TGCGCCAGCAGCCAAGAAGCGACAGGGGTCTCCTACGAGCAGTACTTC.

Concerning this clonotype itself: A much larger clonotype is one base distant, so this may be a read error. The CDR3 sequence is CTSSQDLEETQYF. The CDR3 DNA reads as TGCACCAGCAGCCAAGATCTAGAAGAGACCCAGTACTTC. V is TRBV4-1 and J is TRBJ2-5; D not resolved. Germline-derived CDR1 and CDR2 are MGHRA and YSYEKL. The CDR3 loop spans 13 amino acids.

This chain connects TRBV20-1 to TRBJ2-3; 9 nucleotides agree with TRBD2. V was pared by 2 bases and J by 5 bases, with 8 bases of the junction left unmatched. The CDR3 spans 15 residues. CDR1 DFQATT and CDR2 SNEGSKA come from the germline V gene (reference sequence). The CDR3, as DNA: TGCAGTGCTAGACCGGCGACTAGCGGTATAGATACGCAGTATTTT. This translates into CSARPATSGIDTQYF.